The 24 T cell receptor beta chains reported below all come from one sample, sequenced in a study of identical twins. TCRdb re-analysed the 5' RACE reads in MiXCR, keeping a single row per CDR3 protein. Among fewer than 250,000 distinct CDR3 sequences, around 9.6% were seen once, and the ten largest hold 5% to 6.5%. Input material: memory (CD45RO+) T cells sorted from blood. These receptors were obtained from a woman aged 18-35 years in good health.

In this sample, this clonotype turned up many times. The J gene is TRBJ1-1, the V gene TRBV7-9; 7 positions agree with TRBD1. Germline V gives CDR1 SEHNR, CDR2 FQNEAQ (reference sequence). The CDR3 is 15 amino acids. With 5 bases clipped from V and 2 bases from J, the junction kept 8 bases outside the gene matches. CDR3 sequence: CASSPGTAKNTEAFF. CDR3 sequence (DNA): TGTGCCAGCAGCCCCGGGACAGCAAAAAACACTGAAGCTTTCTTT. The complete variable domain, with remaining parts taken from reference TRBV7-9 and TRBJ1-1, reads DTGVSQNPRHKITKRGQNVTFRCDPISEHNRLYWYRQTLGQGPEFLTYFQNEAQLEKSRLLSDRFSAERPKGSFSTLEIQRTEQGDSAMYLCASSPGTAKNTEAFFGQGTRLTVV.

This sequence joins TRBV6-2 or TRBV6-3 and TRBJ1-2; the D is unclear. CDR1 is MNHEY, CDR2 SVGEGT, per germline. CDR3 length equals 14 residues. The germline V and J ends were trimmed by 3 bases and 2 bases, with 10 bases remaining between them. The CDR3 here is CASSYRKGNYGYTF. In nucleotides, the CDR3 is TGTGCCAGCAGTTATCGAAAAGGCAACTATGGCTACACCTTC.

The chain joins TRBV5-6 to TRBJ1-1; tentative D call: TRBD1 (5 bases). The CDR3 is 12 residues long. Germline V gene sequence: CDR1 SGHDT, CDR2 YYEEEE. The V end lost 2 bases, the J end lost 7 bases, and 9 bases lay between the germline ends. Here the CDR3 reads CASSFGGDEAFF. CDR3 DNA: TGTGCCAGCAGCTTTGGGGGGGATGAAGCTTTCTTT.

This chain links TRBV15 with TRBJ2-5, with D tentatively TRBD1 or TRBD2 (5 bases each). The CDR3 has 14 amino acids. The germline gives CDR1 LNHNV, CDR2 YYDKDF (reference sequence). The ends were cut back, 0 bases at V and 4 bases at J, with 9 bases in the middle. In nucleotides, the CDR3 is TGTGCCACCAGCAGAGATACGGGGCGAGAGACCCAGTACTTC. It encodes CATSRDTGRETQYF.

This clonotype was seen just once. The chain has TRBV7-2 and TRBJ2-1; the D gene is possibly TRBD2 (6 bases). V dropped 8 bases and J dropped 0 bases, with 14 bases sitting between them. Germline loops: CDR1 SGHTA, CDR2 FQGNSA. The CDR3 contains 15 residues. The CDR3 DNA reads as TGTGCCAGCGCTTGGAACGGGGGCTCCTACAATGAGCAGTTCTTC. Protein: CASAWNGGSYNEQFF.

This clonotype was found many times. V gene TRBV6-5 combines with J gene TRBJ1-1; TRBD1 might be the D (6 bases). The CDR3 contains 15 residues. V lost 0 bases and J lost 2, with 10 bases in between. Per the germline V gene, CDR1 is MNHEY and CDR2 is SVGAGI. CDR3 in amino acids: CASSYSGGGNTEAFF. In DNA form, the CDR3 reads TGTGCCAGCAGTTACTCCGGGGGCGGAAACACTGAAGCTTTCTTT.

The chain has TRBV3-1 and TRBJ2-7, with D perhaps TRBD1 (5 bases). This CDR3 region has 14 residues. Germline V gives CDR1 LGHDT, CDR2 YNNKEL (reference sequence). Between the trimmed V and J ends, which lost 3 bases and 3 bases, there was a span of 12 bases. The CDR3 loop reads CASSQSDSLYEQYF. CDR3 nucleotide sequence: TGTGCCAGCAGCCAGTCCGACAGCCTCTACGAGCAGTACTTC.

This clonotype has only a few counts. This chain joins TRBV5-8 and TRBJ1-5; 8 bases are shared with TRBD1. V lost 1 base and J lost 2; bases outside the gene matches: 2. The germline V gene encodes CDR1 SGHTS and CDR2 YDEGEE. This CDR3 contains 15 residues. The CDR3 nucleotides are TGTGCCAGCAGCTTGTTGACAGGGGGCAATCAGCCCCAGCATTTT. Translation gives CASSLLTGGNQPQHF.

This clonotype appeared a few times. The chain uses TRBV6-1 and TRBJ2-7; no clear D gene. Germline V lookup: CDR1 MNHNS, CDR2 SASEGT. Trimming pared 8 bases from V and 3 bases from J, leaving 14 bases between. The CDR3 runs to 13 residues. CDR3 in amino acids: CASRRSADYEQYF. CDR3 DNA sequence: TGTGCCAGCCGTCGGAGCGCGGACTACGAGCAGTACTTC.

This chain uses TRBV11-2 with TRBJ2-1, with TRBD2 matching over 8 bases. V lost 3 bases, J lost 0 bases, and 16 bases stayed unmatched. The CDR3 loop spans 20 amino acids. Per germline, CDR1 SGHAT and CDR2 FQNNGV. The CDR3 region is CASSLKPGLVGRSSYNEQFF. DNA for the CDR3: TGTGCCAGCAGCTTGAAACCGGGACTAGTGGGTCGGAGCTCCTACAATGAGCAGTTCTTC.

The sample holds a few counts of this clonotype. The chain carries TRBV4-3 and TRBJ2-3; 9 bases match TRBD2. From germline, CDR1 is LGHNA and CDR2 YSLEER. V shed 0 bases, J shed 0 bases, and the junction held 7 bases outside the gene matches. The length of the CDR3 is 18 residues. In DNA, the CDR3 is TGCGCCAGCAGCCAAGAAGTTACTCTAGCGGGGAGCACAGATACGCAGTATTTT. Its translation: CASSQEVTLAGSTDTQYF.

This clonotype was picked up a small number of times. The chain is built from TRBV20-1 and TRBJ2-7, with 8 bases aligning to TRBD2. There are 17 residues in the CDR3. Looked up from germline, CDR1 is DFQATT and CDR2 is SNEGSKA (reference sequence). The ends lost 1 base at V and 4 bases at J; junction bases unmatched: 15. CDR3 nucleotides: TGCAGTGCTAGAGGCCAACCGGTGAGCGGGGGCTATTACGAGCAGTACTTC. This gives the protein CSARGQPVSGGYYEQYF.

This clonotype was found many times. The genes are TRBV7-9 and TRBJ2-1, with 9 nucleotides matching TRBD2. Per the germline V gene, CDR1 is SEHNR and CDR2 is FQNEAQ (reference sequence). The CDR3 spans 15 residues. V shed 5 bases and J 7 bases; nucleotides not matched to a gene: 9. The CDR3 here is CASSRGTSTINEQFF. The CDR3 DNA is TGTGCCAGCAGCAGGGGGACTAGCACCATAAATGAGCAGTTCTTC.

This clonotype has only a few counts. The chain uses TRBV9 and TRBJ1-2; D gene ambiguous. The CDR3 is 14 residues long. V lost 3 bases to trimming and J lost 2 bases, with 11 bases between them. Germline CDR1 SGDLS, CDR2 YYNGEE. This chain's CDR3 is CASSALGPNYGYTF. The CDR3 DNA is TGTGCCAGCAGCGCACTCGGGCCCAACTATGGCTACACCTTC.

Here the CDR3 reads CASSLTPAGGLETQYF. Written as DNA, the CDR3 is TGTGCCAGCAGCTTAACGCCAGCGGGGGGGCTAGAGACCCAGTACTTC. The chain couples TRBV7-3 to TRBJ2-5; 10 nucleotides match TRBD2. The V gene's germline CDR1 is SGHTA and CDR2 FQGTGA. With V trimmed by 0 bases and J by 4 bases, 5 bases remained unmatched. The CDR3 consists of 16 residues.

The chain recombines TRBV2 with TRBJ1-2; D call uncertain. This CDR3 contains 11 residues. Germline loops: CDR1 SNHLY, CDR2 FYNNEI. The germline V and J ends were trimmed by 4 bases and 7 bases, with 7 bases remaining between them. CDR3 nucleotides: TGTGCCAGCAGTGGAGGAGGTGGCTACACCTTC. Translated: CASSGGGGYTF.

This clonotype was counted only a few times. The chain combines TRBV7-2 with TRBJ2-2; D unresolved. Germline V gives CDR1 SGHTA, CDR2 FQGNSA. Trimming stripped 1 base from V and 4 bases from J, with 7 bases between. This CDR3 comprises 14 residues. The DNA of the CDR3 is TGTGCCAGCAGCTTAGTGTATATCACCGGGGAGCTGTTTTTT. Protein: CASSLVYITGELFF.

The chain is built from TRBV9 and TRBJ2-5; D remains ambiguous. Trimming cost V 0 bases and J 3 bases, with 6 bases left between them. The CDR3 is made up of 13 amino acids. The germline CDR1 and CDR2 sequences are SGDLS and YYNGEE. The CDR3 spells CASSVGQEETQYF. CDR3 nucleotide sequence: TGTGCCAGCAGCGTAGGCCAGGAAGAGACCCAGTACTTC.

The V and J genes are TRBV6-2 or TRBV6-3 and TRBJ2-3, with D tentatively TRBD2 (6 bases). Germline V lookup: CDR1 MNHEY, CDR2 SVGEGT. V was clipped by 6 bases and J by 7 bases, with 17 bases between them. This CDR3 spans 14 amino acids. This CDR3 is CASSSGPSGYTQYF. The CDR3 DNA reads as TGTGCCAGCAGCTCAGGACCCAGCGGGTATACGCAGTATTTT.

This clonotype has only a few counts. This rearrangement joins TRBV2 to TRBJ1-1; 7 bases fit TRBD1. The germline CDR1 and CDR2 sequences are SNHLY and FYNNEI. After removal of 6 bases from V and 8 bases from J, the junction contained 15 bases not matched to a gene. This CDR3 contains 15 residues. The CDR3 DNA sequence: TGTGCCAGCAGGAGAATTGACAGGGAATGGGGCGAAGCTTTCTTT. Amino acids: CASRRIDREWGEAFF.

The chain couples TRBV6-1 to TRBJ2-2, with no clear D. V lost 0 bases and J 4 bases, leaving 6 bases between the germline ends. The CDR3 loop spans 14 amino acids. The germline V gene has CDR1 MNHNS and CDR2 SASEGT. CDR3 coding DNA: TGTGCCAGCAGTGAAGCCCGTATCACCGGGGAGCTGTTTTTT. Protein: CASSEARITGELFF.

At least ten counts were recorded for this clonotype. The chain has TRBV9 and TRBJ2-3; 8 nucleotides agree with TRBD2. The CDR3 totals 14 residues. V trimming: 6 bases; J trimming: 7 bases; junction bases outside the gene matches: 10. Germline V gene sequence: CDR1 SGDLS, CDR2 YYNGEE. The CDR3 nucleotides are TGTGCCAGCAACCTCTCCGGGAGGGAAAATACGCAGTATTTT. Amino acid sequence: CASNLSGRENTQYF.

This clonotype was counted only a few times. A junction boundary mismatches the germline segment, possibly from a read error. V usage is TRBV7-2 and J usage is TRBJ2-1; 12 bases fit TRBD2. The germline CDR1 and CDR2 sequences are SGHTA and FQGNSA. This CDR3 region has 13 residues. This CDR3 is CASSLIPSGRAIF. DNA for the CDR3: TGTGCCAGCAGCTTAATCCCTAGCGGGAGGGCCATCTTC. Supplemented by reference TRBV7-2 and TRBJ2-1, the full variable domain reads GAGVSQSPSNKVTEKGKDVELRCDPISGHTALYWYRQSLGQGLEFLIYFQGNSAPDKSGLPSDRFSAERTGGSVSTLTIQRTQQEDSAVYLCASSLIPSGRAIFGPGTRLTVL.

On this clonotype itself: A much larger clone lies a single base off, so this may be a read error. The chain has TRBV14 and TRBJ2-5; D is unclear. CDR1 is SGHDN and CDR2 is FVKESK in the germline V gene. The CDR3 totals 13 residues. The CDR3 DNA reads TGTGACAGCAGCCAAGCAGTTTGGGGGACCCAGTACTTC. Its protein product is CDSSQAVWGTQYF.